This T cell receptor (beta chain) comes out of a study of response to subunit inactivated influenza vaccine. Findings and caveats of the study: A suggestion made by the authors is that each seasonal influenza vaccination recruits few new T cells.

Germline V lookup: CDR1 SGHTA, CDR2 FQGNSA. The V segment lost 5 bases and the J segment 9 bases; nucleotides outside the gene matches: 10. This CDR3 comprises 15 residues. On this clonotype: Its antigen is not known.

TCRdb passed the RT-PCR reads through MiXCR, listing each CDR3 protein once. This sample yields 500,000 to 750,000 distinct CDR3 sequences, of which roughly 15% are seen a single time; 8.5% to 14% belongs to the top ten. The sequence was obtained from a middle-aged man who received an inactivated influenza vaccine. The sequencing used PBMCs from blood, collected about 11 days after vaccination. The chain employs TRBV7-2 and TRBJ2-1; 10 bases align to TRBD2. The CDR3 DNA is TGTGCCAGCAGCGTTCAAGCGGGGGGGCCGGGTGAGCAGTTCTTC. It specifies CASSVQAGGPGEQFF.